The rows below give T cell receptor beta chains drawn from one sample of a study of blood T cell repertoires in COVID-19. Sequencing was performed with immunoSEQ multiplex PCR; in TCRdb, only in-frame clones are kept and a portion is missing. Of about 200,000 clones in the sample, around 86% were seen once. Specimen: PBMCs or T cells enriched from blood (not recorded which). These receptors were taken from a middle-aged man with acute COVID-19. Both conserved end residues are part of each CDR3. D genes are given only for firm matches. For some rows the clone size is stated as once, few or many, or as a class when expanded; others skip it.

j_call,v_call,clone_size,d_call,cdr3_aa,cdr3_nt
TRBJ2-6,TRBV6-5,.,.,CASTTVGGANVLTF,TGTGCCAGCACGACAGTGGGTGGGGCCAACGTCCTGACTTTC
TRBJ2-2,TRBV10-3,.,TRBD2,CAISGGSNTGELFF,TGTGCCATCAGCGGCGGGAGTAACACCGGGGAGCTGTTTTTT
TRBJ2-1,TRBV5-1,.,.,CASSVGPYNEQFF,TGCGCCAGCTCCGTTGGGCCCTACAATGAGCAGTTCTTC
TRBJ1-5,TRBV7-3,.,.,CASSLGVDQPQHF,TGTGCCAGCAGCCTAGGAGTAGATCAGCCCCAGCATTTT
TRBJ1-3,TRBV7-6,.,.,CASSLGISGNTIYF,TGTGCCAGCAGCTTGGGCATCTCTGGAAACACCATATATTTT
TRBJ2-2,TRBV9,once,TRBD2,CASSAQRDRGELFF,TGTGCCAGCAGCGCCCAGCGGGATAGGGGGGAGCTGTTTTTT
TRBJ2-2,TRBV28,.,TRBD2,CASSKLSGSGTGELFF,TGTGCCAGCAGCAAACTAAGCGGGAGCGGCACCGGGGAGCTGTTTTTT
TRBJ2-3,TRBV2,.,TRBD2,CASSVGLAETDTQYF,TGTGCCAGCAGTGTGGGACTAGCGGAAACAGATACGCAGTATTTT
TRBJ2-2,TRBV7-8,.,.,CASSRGTLTGELFF,TGTGCCAGCAGCCGAGGGACACTTACCGGGGAGCTGTTTTTT
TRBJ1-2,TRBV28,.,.,CASSLSGVYGYTF,TGTGCCAGCAGTTTATCAGGGGTATATGGCTACACCTTC